A single sample is the source of the 30 T cell receptor beta chains below, sequenced in a study of T cell repertoires in cytomegalovirus infection. TCRdb itself ran the reads through MiXCR, one entry per CDR3 protein. The sample consists of around 450,000 distinct CDR3 sequences, 11% of them appearing once. The sequenced sample was PBMCs. The receptor set was obtained from a human donor in good health (CMV status not recorded). Some clones in this sample may be carry-over from other donors' samples.

This clonotype was counted many times. J is TRBJ2-6 and V is TRBV20-1; weak D call: TRBD1 (6 bases). The CDR3 has 15 residues. Trimming removed 5 bases at V and 0 bases at J, with 11 bases between. In germline, CDR1 is DFQATT, CDR2 SNEGSKA (reference sequence). CDR3: CSAQTGFSGANVLTF. CDR3 coding DNA: TGCAGTGCTCAGACAGGATTCTCTGGGGCCAACGTCCTGACTTTC.

V is TRBV5-4 and J is TRBJ2-3; 14 positions agree with TRBD2. From germline, CDR1 is SGHNT and CDR2 YYREEE (reference sequence). V gave up 3 bases and J gave up 2 bases; unmatched junction bases: 5. This CDR3 is 17 amino acids long. The CDR3 nucleotides are TGTGCCAGCAGCTCAGCGGGACTAGCGGGGGCCACAGATACGCAGTATTTT. Its translation is CASSSAGLAGATDTQYF.

This clonotype was detected many times. The chain employs TRBV6-5 and TRBJ1-5, with no clear D. This CDR3 is 17 amino acids long. CDR1 and CDR2 from the germline V gene are MNHEY and SVGAGI. V lost 2 bases and J 0 bases, leaving 14 bases between the germline ends. The CDR3 DNA sequence: TGTGCCAGCAGTTACCGGTACTCTAGACTTAGCAATCAGCCCCAGCATTTT. It codes for CASSYRYSRLSNQPQHF.

This clonotype occurred many times. The chain has TRBV2 and TRBJ2-3; D is undetermined. The CDR3 loop spans 11 amino acids. Trimming pared 1 base from V and 6 bases from J, leaving 2 bases between. Germline V CDR1 and CDR2: SNHLY, FYNNEI. CDR3: CASSEGDTQYF. The CDR3 bases are TGTGCCAGCAGTGAAGGTGATACGCAGTATTTT.

The sample holds many counts of this clonotype. The CDR3 spells CSAPTLTEHPYEQYF. The CDR3 DNA is TGCAGTGCCCCAACGCTGACAGAACATCCCTACGAGCAGTACTTC. The chain combines TRBV20-1 with TRBJ2-7, with D perhaps matching TRBD1 (5 bases). The V gene's germline CDR1 is DFQATT and CDR2 SNEGSKA (reference sequence). Deletions cut 6 bases from V and 2 bases from J, with 20 bases between. The length of the CDR3 is 15 residues.

This clonotype was seen repeatedly, ten times or more. This chain uses TRBV7-8 with TRBJ2-3; D gene unclear. V was shortened by 5 bases and J by 0 bases, with 15 bases between the two germline ends. Germline V gives CDR1 SGHVS, CDR2 FQNEAQ. The CDR3 spans 16 residues. Here the CDR3 reads CASSPQPHSSTDTQYF. In DNA, the CDR3 is TGTGCCAGCAGCCCTCAGCCGCATTCTAGCACAGATACGCAGTATTTT.

The chain uses TRBV20-1 and TRBJ2-7; D possibly corresponds to TRBD2 (5 bases). The CDR3 runs to 14 residues. V was trimmed by 3 bases and J by 2 bases, leaving 14 bases between them. Germline loops: CDR1 DFQATT, CDR2 SNEGSKA (reference sequence). The chain's CDR3 is CSASLEGSTYEQYF. CDR3 DNA: TGCAGTGCTAGCCTTGAGGGAAGCACCTACGAGCAGTACTTC.

This clonotype was seen ten or more times. The V call is TRBV28, the J call TRBJ1-2; possible D gene TRBD1, 5 bases. V shed 5 bases and J shed 5 bases, with 15 bases lying between them. The germline CDR1 and CDR2 sequences are MDHEN and SYDVKM. The CDR3 is 14 amino acids. In nucleotides, the CDR3 is TGTGCCAGCAGTCTTTCGACAGTGATGTATGGCTACACCTTC. Translated: CASSLSTVMYGYTF.

In its sample, this clonotype was seen many times. The chain couples TRBV7-2 to TRBJ2-7, with D possibly TRBD2 on 5 matching bases. Between the trimmed V and J ends, which lost 1 base and 2 bases, there was a span of 15 bases. Germline V gene sequence: CDR1 SGHTA, CDR2 FQGNSA. This CDR3 has 16 residues. Here the CDR3 DNA reads TGTGCCAGCAGCTTAGGAGCCGGGGTAATGACCTACGAGCAGTACTTC. Translating gives CASSLGAGVMTYEQYF.

This clonotype was seen only a few times. The chain employs TRBV9 and TRBJ2-4; TRBD2 matches at 10 bases. Germline V gives CDR1 SGDLS, CDR2 YYNGEE. This CDR3 region has 17 residues. The ends lost 2 bases at V and 2 bases at J; junction bases unmatched: 7. CDR3 residues: CASSVGRAGGPKNIQYF. The CDR3 DNA follows: TGTGCCAGCAGCGTTGGAAGAGCGGGGGGGCCCAAAAACATTCAGTACTTC.

This clonotype was seen ten or more times. The chain links TRBV27 to TRBJ2-7; weak D call: TRBD1 (5 bases). Germline CDR1 reads MNHEY; CDR2 reads SMNVEV (reference sequence). Trimming stripped 3 bases from V and 0 bases from J, with 6 bases between. The CDR3 runs 13 residues. The CDR3 DNA sequence: TGTGCCAGCAGTTTTCAGGGCTCCTACGAGCAGTACTTC. Protein sequence: CASSFQGSYEQYF.

V usage is TRBV29-1 and J usage is TRBJ2-3, with D possibly being TRBD2 (6 bases). CDR1 and CDR2 from the germline V gene are SQVTM and ANQGSEA. The length of the CDR3 is 13 residues. V lost 7 bases and J 5 bases, leaving 16 bases between the germline ends. The CDR3 bases are TGCAGCGAAGAGGAGGGCAAGGGAGATACGCAGTATTTT. It codes for CSEEEGKGDTQYF.

This clonotype was detected many times. J is TRBJ2-1 and V is TRBV19; TRBD2 agrees at 12 bases. Germline CDR1 is LNHDA and CDR2 is SQIVND (reference sequence). Trimming removed 0 bases from V and 6 bases from J; junction bases left unmatched: 12. This CDR3 region has 19 residues. CDR3 sequence (DNA): TGTGCCAGTAGTATAGATTCCCTCGGGCTAGCGGGGGGGCTCAATGAGCAGTTCTTC. It specifies CASSIDSLGLAGGLNEQFF. The variable domain in full, completed from reference TRBV19 and TRBJ2-1, reads DGGITQSPKYLFRKEGQNVTLSCEQNLNHDAMYWYRQDPGQGLRLIYYSQIVNDFQKGDIAEGYSVSREKKESFPLTVTSAQKNPTAFYLCASSIDSLGLAGGLNEQFFGPGTRLTVL.

The table lists this clonotype with a few counts. V gene TRBV28 combines with J gene TRBJ1-4, with D unresolved. Trimming left V 8 bases short and J 5 bases short, with 15 bases between. There are 14 residues in the CDR3. Germline CDR1 is MDHEN and CDR2 is SYDVKM. This CDR3 reads CASLRGRANEKLFF. As DNA, the CDR3 is TGTGCCAGCCTCCGTGGAAGGGCCAATGAAAAACTGTTTTTT.

V is TRBV5-4 and J is TRBJ2-3; no clear D. This CDR3 contains 14 residues. Trimming shortened V by 0 bases and J by 1 base, and 6 bases separated the two germline ends. Germline CDR1 and CDR2: SGHNT and YYREEE (reference sequence). The CDR3 coding sequence is TGTGCCAGCAGCTTGGCCCAGGGCACAGATACGCAGTATTTT. Protein sequence: CASSLAQGTDTQYF.

A few counts support this clonotype. The chain is built from TRBV6-1 and TRBJ1-4, with unresolved D. The length of the CDR3 is 14 residues. Per germline, CDR1 MNHNS and CDR2 SASEGT. With 3 bases removed from V and 5 bases from J, the gap between germline ends came to 10 bases. CDR3 loop: CASSEGKLNEKLFF. The CDR3 nucleotides are TGTGCCAGCAGTGAGGGGAAACTCAATGAAAAACTGTTTTTT.

This clonotype was seen a handful of times. CDR3 protein: CASSARQGAFPPDGYTF. CDR3 coding DNA: TGTGCCAGCAGTGCCCGACAGGGAGCATTTCCTCCGGACGGCTACACCTTC. The V call is TRBV2, the J call TRBJ1-2, with TRBD1 matching 7 bases. Germline V gene sequence: CDR1 SNHLY, CDR2 FYNNEI. J was trimmed by 8 bases and V by 4 bases; bases with no gene match: 19. The CDR3 extends over 17 amino acids.

This clonotype came up once. The chain is built from TRBV4-2 and TRBJ2-1, with 8 positions matching TRBD2. Germline V gene data show CDR1 as LGHNA and CDR2 as YNFKEQ. J gave up 9 bases and V 0 bases, and 10 bases lay outside the gene matches. This CDR3 is built from 16 residues. The CDR3 region is CASSQDWTGGPCEQFF. CDR3 bases: TGTGCCAGCAGCCAAGATTGGACGGGAGGGCCCTGTGAGCAGTTCTTC.

This clonotype was counted at least ten times. The rearrangement links TRBV5-6 to TRBJ2-3, with 9 bases matching TRBD1. In germline, CDR1 is SGHDT, CDR2 YYEEEE. Germline trimming cut 4 bases from V and 1 base from J; bases unmatched to any gene: 7. The CDR3 covers 16 residues. The CDR3 sequence: CASSLDRGARTDTQYF. For the CDR3, the DNA is TGTGCCAGCAGCCTGGACAGGGGCGCCCGCACAGATACGCAGTATTTT.

The table lists this clonotype with many counts. V usage is TRBV7-9 and J usage is TRBJ1-4, with 9 bases matching TRBD1. This CDR3 is built from 14 residues. V was clipped by 5 bases and J by 8 bases; unmatched bases: 6. Germline V gene data show CDR1 as SEHNR and CDR2 as FQNEAQ (reference sequence). CDR3 nucleotides: TGTGCCAGCAGCCTCAGACAGGGGGGAGAAAAACTGTTTTTT. Translated, it gives CASSLRQGGEKLFF.

The V and J genes are TRBV20-1 and TRBJ2-4; 9 nucleotides agree with TRBD2. CDR3 length equals 16 residues. The J segment lost 2 bases and the V segment lost 0 bases, leaving 5 bases of the junction unmatched. CDR1 DFQATT and CDR2 SNEGSKA come from the germline V gene (reference sequence). CDR3 protein: CSAREIAGASKNIQYF. Here the CDR3 DNA reads TGCAGTGCTAGAGAGATAGCGGGAGCCTCCAAAAACATTCAGTACTTC.

This clonotype was counted at least ten times. The chain combines TRBV7-2 with TRBJ1-3, with 8 bases aligning to TRBD1. The germline V gene has CDR1 SGHTA and CDR2 FQGNSA. The CDR3 length is 16 residues. The J segment lost 2 bases and the V segment lost 0 bases, leaving 3 bases of the junction unmatched. The chain's CDR3 is CASSLAETGAGNTIYF. CDR3 sequence (DNA): TGTGCCAGCAGCTTAGCGGAGACAGGGGCTGGAAACACCATATATTTT.

V usage is TRBV2 and J usage is TRBJ2-3; D gene ambiguous. The CDR3 sequence is 12 residues long. V gave up 5 bases and J gave up 8 bases, with 11 bases separating them. Germline CDR1 SNHLY, CDR2 FYNNEI. The CDR3 loop is CASSKMFGTQYF. CDR3 bases: TGTGCCAGCAGTAAAATGTTCGGTACGCAGTATTTT.

This clonotype was observed at least ten times. The CDR3 is CSVSDSHGNTEAFF. In nucleotides, the CDR3 is TGCAGCGTCAGCGACTCCCACGGAAACACTGAAGCTTTCTTT. The chain uses TRBV29-1 and TRBJ1-1; the D is unclear. The CDR3 loop spans 14 amino acids. Germline V gene lookup returns CDR1 SQVTM and CDR2 ANQGSEA. Between the trimmed V and J ends, which lost 6 bases and 2 bases, there was a span of 16 bases.

This clonotype has at least ten counts. The chain joins TRBV7-3 to TRBJ1-1, with D tentatively TRBD1 (6 bases). The V gene lost 5 bases and the J gene lost 9 bases, with 16 bases spanning the gap. The germline V gene has CDR1 SGHTA and CDR2 FQGTGA. CDR3 length: 13 amino acids. CDR3: CASSGHQQGQAFF. For the CDR3, the DNA is TGTGCCAGCAGCGGGCACCAACAGGGACAAGCTTTCTTT. Variable domain in full (rest from reference TRBV7-3 and TRBJ1-1): GAGVSQTPSNKVTEKGKYVELRCDPISGHTALYWYRQSLGQGPEFLIYFQGTGAADDSGLPNDRFFAVRPEGSVSTLKIQRTERGDSAVYLCASSGHQQGQAFFGQGTRLTVV.

This clonotype showed up many times. This chain uses TRBV7-2 with TRBJ2-7; no definite D call. The CDR3 covers 15 residues. Trimming stripped 4 bases from V and 2 bases from J, with 15 bases between. CDR1 and CDR2 from the germline V gene are SGHTA and FQGNSA. The CDR3 DNA is TGTGCCAGCAGCTCGTTGCCCCCCCCCCCCTACGAGCAGTACTTC. Translating gives CASSSLPPPPYEQYF.

The J gene is TRBJ1-1, the V gene TRBV11-2; TRBD1 aligns across 8 bases. There are 15 residues in the CDR3. The ends lost 6 bases at V and 1 base at J; junction bases unmatched: 7. Germline V gene lookup returns CDR1 SGHAT and CDR2 FQNNGV. Here the CDR3 DNA reads TGTGCCAGCAGGAGTCGGGGGACAGGGAACACTGAAGCTTTCTTT. The encoded protein is CASRSRGTGNTEAFF.

This clonotype was picked up a small number of times. The V and J genes are TRBV3-1 and TRBJ1-1; D uncertain. Trimming left V 1 base short and J 0 bases short, with 9 bases between. There are 15 residues in the CDR3. The germline gives CDR1 LGHDT, CDR2 YNNKEL (reference sequence). The CDR3, as DNA: TGTGCCAGCAGCCAAGTAACAGAGATGAACACTGAAGCTTTCTTT. As protein: CASSQVTEMNTEAFF.

The sample holds many counts of this clonotype. The chain carries TRBV7-9 and TRBJ2-7; no definite D call. The CDR3 covers 12 residues. V shed 2 bases and J shed 4 bases, with 6 bases lying between them. CDR1 and CDR2 (germline): SEHNR, FQNEAQ (reference sequence). CDR3 loop: CASSLLEYEQYF. Written as DNA, the CDR3 is TGTGCCAGCAGCTTATTGGAGTACGAGCAGTACTTC. The complete variable domain, with remaining parts taken from reference TRBV7-9 and TRBJ2-7, reads DTGVSQNPRHKITKRGQNVTFRCDPISEHNRLYWYRQTLGQGPEFLTYFQNEAQLEKSRLLSDRFSAERPKGSFSTLEIQRTEQGDSAMYLCASSLLEYEQYFGPGTRLTVT.

V usage is TRBV4-1 and J usage is TRBJ2-1; weak D call: TRBD2 (5 bases). CDR1 MGHRA and CDR2 YSYEKL come from the germline V gene. Trimming removed 4 bases at V and 10 bases at J, with 17 bases between. There are 14 residues in the CDR3. This CDR3 is CASSRTNPRGEQFF. The CDR3 DNA is TGCGCCAGCAGCCGGACCAACCCCCGAGGGGAGCAGTTCTTC.